This TCR beta chain originates from a study of blood T cell repertoires in COVID-19. Profiled with immunoSEQ multiplex PCR; TCRdb holds only in-frame clones, not every one. The sample has roughly 30,000 clones; 89% are singletons. Germline CDR1 SGHTA, CDR2 FQGTGA. This CDR3 region has 14 residues. V was clipped by 2 bases and J by 7 bases, with 13 bases between them. Specimen: peripheral blood. The genes are TRBV7-3 and TRBJ2-3; D is possibly TRBD2 (7 bases). The source of this sequence is a human donor in a cohort sampled during active COVID-19. This chain's CDR3 is CASSLGGATNTQYF. The CDR3, as DNA: TGTGCCAGCAGCTTAGGGGGGGCAACAAATACGCAGTATTTT.